This TCR beta chain was recorded in a study of T cells in Graves' hyperthyroidism and ophthalmopathy. Study summary: At initial diagnosis, before any treatment had begun, peripheral blood was obtained.

Points from the study as a whole: Clonotypes that were expanded in thyroid above 0.001 mostly appeared in blood too.

In this sample, this clonotype turned up many times. Its target is not known. In patients aged 18 to 65, hyperthyroidism was newly diagnosed, with duration under 2 months. Diagnosis rested on symptoms, serum thyroxine and TRAb, thyroid ultrasound, and orbital computed tomography. RNA transcripts provided the source from which TCR beta CDR3 regions were amplified. With the HTBI primer set, the TCR CDR3 went through a first round of RT-PCR. TCRdb reprocessed the multiplex PCR reads with MiXCR, giving one entry per CDR3 protein. The data contain 250,000 to 300,000 distinct CDR3 sequences, roughly 15% of them seen just once; the ten biggest clones take up 30%. Trimming pared 4 bases from V and 3 bases from J, leaving 11 bases between. CDR3 length: 13 residues. From germline, CDR1 is SGHRS and CDR2 YFSETQ.

The J gene is TRBJ2-7, the V gene TRBV5-1, with D tentatively TRBD1 or TRBD2 (5 bases each). This TCR came from a woman between 50 and 59 years old with Graves' hyperthyroidism that later progressed to Graves' ophthalmopathy. Specimen: blood. Written as DNA, the CDR3 is TGCGCCAGCAGCAGGGACGTACACTACGAGCAGTACTTC. Translating gives CASSRDVHYEQYF.